Below, 18 T cell receptor beta chains from the same sample are listed, as sequenced in a study of T cells in Graves' hyperthyroidism and ophthalmopathy. The source material, RNA transcripts, was used to amplify TCR beta CDR3 regions. During a first-round RT-PCR of the TCR CDR3, the HTBI primer set was used. TCRdb passed the multiplex PCR reads through MiXCR, listing each CDR3 protein once. The sample yields about 150,000 distinct CDR3 sequences, 22% seen once. The sample consisted of blood. The source of these receptors is a woman between 45 and 65 years old with Graves' hyperthyroidism that later progressed to Graves' ophthalmopathy.

This clonotype was detected ten times or more. V and J are TRBV10-3 and TRBJ1-2; D is perhaps TRBD1 (5 bases). CDR1 is ENHRY, CDR2 SYGVKD, per germline. Between the trimmed V and J ends, which lost 0 bases and 4 bases, there was a span of 12 bases. The CDR3 extends over 15 amino acids. DNA of the CDR3: TGTGCCATCAGTGAGTCGCAGGGTCCTGCCTATGGCTACACCTTC. Protein product: CAISESQGPAYGYTF.

This clonotype was recorded at least ten times. J is TRBJ2-5 and V is TRBV11-2; TRBD1 matches at 8 bases. This CDR3 has 16 residues. The V gene end was trimmed by 0 bases and the J gene end by 6 bases; junction bases not matched to a gene: 9. Germline values: CDR1 SGHAT, CDR2 FQNNGV. CDR3 nucleotide sequence: TGTGCCAGCAGCTTAGAAGCGGCAGGGGGCCTGAAGACCCAGTACTTC. Its protein is CASSLEAAGGLKTQYF.

This clonotype was found many times. The V and J genes are TRBV27 and TRBJ2-3; 11 positions agree with TRBD2. V was pared by 6 bases and J by 2 bases, with 10 bases of the junction left unmatched. This CDR3 region has 17 residues. CDR1 and CDR2 from the germline V gene are MNHEY and SMNVEV (reference sequence). The CDR3 protein is CASSLSGRALITDTQYF. The DNA for the CDR3 is TGTGCCAGCAGCCTTAGCGGGAGGGCCCTTATCACAGATACGCAGTATTTT.

This clonotype was counted at least ten times. The V and J genes are TRBV20-1 and TRBJ1-2, with TRBD1 matching over 9 bases. The trim removed 7 bases at V and 8 bases at J, leaving 8 bases unmatched. The CDR3 is 12 amino acids. CDR1 is DFQATT, CDR2 SNEGSKA, per germline (reference sequence). This CDR3 reads CSVPGQGKGYTF. The CDR3 DNA sequence: TGCAGTGTTCCCGGACAGGGGAAAGGCTACACCTTC.

At least ten counts were recorded for this clonotype. V gene TRBV12-3 or TRBV12-4 combines with J gene TRBJ1-1; 7 bases map to TRBD1. With V trimmed by 2 bases and J by 3 bases, 3 bases remained unmatched. This CDR3 region has 14 residues. This CDR3 is CASSLTGDHTEAFF. CDR3 sequence (DNA): TGTGCCAGCAGTTTAACAGGGGACCACACTGAAGCTTTCTTT.

The V call is TRBV2, the J call TRBJ2-5; D uncertain. Germline V gene sequence: CDR1 SNHLY, CDR2 FYNNEI. Trimming left V 7 bases short and J 1 base short, with 13 bases between. CDR3 length: 14 amino acids. The CDR3 protein is CASMSPGTQETQYF. CDR3 bases: TGTGCCAGCATGTCCCCGGGCACCCAAGAGACCCAGTACTTC.

This clonotype appeared many times. This chain joins TRBV12-3 or TRBV12-4 and TRBJ2-3; TRBD1 agrees at 8 bases. V trimming: 5 bases; J trimming: 0 bases; junction bases outside the gene matches: 4. This CDR3 has 15 amino acids. The chain's CDR3 is CASSPDRVSTDTQYF. The CDR3 DNA sequence: TGTGCCAGCAGTCCGGACAGGGTGAGCACAGATACGCAGTATTTT.

This clonotype occurred a few times. The chain uses TRBV15 and TRBJ2-7, with TRBD1 matching over 10 bases. Germline V gene lookup returns CDR1 LNHNV and CDR2 YYDKDF (reference sequence). There are 15 residues in the CDR3. With V trimmed by 1 base and J by 6 bases, 6 bases remained unmatched. CDR3 in amino acids: CATSRGDRGLGEQYF. CDR3 in DNA: TGTGCCACCAGCAGAGGGGACAGGGGACTGGGCGAGCAGTACTTC.

This clonotype has a count of ten or more. The chain couples TRBV7-2 to TRBJ2-1, with 10 bases fitting TRBD2. The trim removed 1 base at V and 6 bases at J, leaving 9 bases unmatched. CDR3 length: 17 residues. Per germline, CDR1 SGHTA and CDR2 FQGNSA. The CDR3 sequence is CASSLGPSGSQLNEQFF. Written as DNA, the CDR3 is TGTGCCAGCAGCTTAGGGCCTAGCGGGAGTCAGCTCAATGAGCAGTTCTTC. Full variable domain (rest looked up from reference TRBV7-2 and TRBJ2-1): GAGVSQSPSNKVTEKGKDVELRCDPISGHTALYWYRQSLGQGLEFLIYFQGNSAPDKSGLPSDRFSAERTGGSVSTLTIQRTQQEDSAVYLCASSLGPSGSQLNEQFFGPGTRLTVL.

This clonotype was seen a handful of times. J is TRBJ2-3 and V is TRBV9, with a weak D call TRBD1 (6 bases). CDR1 is SGDLS, CDR2 YYNGEE, per germline. The CDR3 spans 17 residues. V lost 3 bases and J lost 4, with 21 bases in between. The CDR3 DNA follows: TGTGCCAGCAGCGATCCCCCTGCTGAGGGGGTGGCAGATACGCAGTATTTT. Protein: CASSDPPAEGVADTQYF.

The chain is built from TRBV28 and TRBJ1-2; D perhaps matches TRBD1 (5 bases). Germline V CDR1 and CDR2: MDHEN, SYDVKM. This CDR3 has 12 amino acids. Trimming removed 6 bases from V and 5 bases from J, with 10 bases in between. The CDR3 nucleotides are TGTGCCAGCAGGCTGACAGCTTATGGCTACACCTTC. It encodes CASRLTAYGYTF.

This clonotype was counted only a few times. The J gene is TRBJ2-3, the V gene TRBV30, with TRBD2 matching over 11 bases. The germline gives CDR1 GTSNPN, CDR2 SVGIG (reference sequence). J gave up 2 bases and V 8 bases, and 3 bases lay outside the gene matches. The CDR3 has 13 amino acids. The DNA of the CDR3 is TGTGCCGGGACTAGCGGTTACACAGATACGCAGTATTTT. As protein: CAGTSGYTDTQYF. Complete variable domain (other parts from reference TRBV30 and TRBJ2-3): SQTIHQWPATLVQPVGSPLSLECTVEGTSNPNLYWYRQAAGRGLQLLFYSVGIGQISSEVPQNLSASRPQDRQFILSSKKLLLSDSGFYLCAGTSGYTDTQYFGPGTRLTVL.

The chain carries TRBV4-2 and TRBJ2-1; D ambiguous. The length of the CDR3 is 11 residues. Trimming left V 1 base short and J 8 bases short, with 3 bases between. Germline lookup yields CDR1 LGHNA and CDR2 YNFKEQ. The CDR3 sequence: CASSQADEQFF. CDR3 coding DNA: TGTGCCAGCAGCCAAGCCGATGAGCAGTTCTTC.

This clonotype rates as medium-sized. The CDR3 protein is CSARVWDTEAFF. In DNA form, the CDR3 reads TGCAGTGCTAGAGTCTGGGACACTGAAGCTTTCTTT. The rearrangement uses TRBV20-1 and TRBJ1-1; D gene uncertain. The CDR3 runs 12 residues. V was clipped by 1 base and J by 3 bases, with 6 bases between them. CDR1 is DFQATT, CDR2 SNEGSKA, per germline (reference sequence).

This clonotype was counted ten times or more. The V and J genes are TRBV7-3 and TRBJ2-1; D perhaps matches TRBD2 (6 bases). The CDR3 is made up of 17 amino acids. Per germline, CDR1 SGHTA and CDR2 FQGTGA. V dropped 5 bases and J dropped 1 base, with 18 bases sitting between them. CDR3 nucleotide sequence: TGTGCCAGCAGCCCCACGAAACCGGGACTTTCCTACAATGAGCAGTTCTTC. Protein sequence: CASSPTKPGLSYNEQFF.

This clonotype was picked up many times. The rearrangement uses TRBV5-1 and TRBJ1-4; D is uncertain. V was trimmed by 0 bases and J by 0 bases, leaving 6 bases between them. This CDR3 comprises 15 residues. The germline V gene encodes CDR1 SGHRS and CDR2 YFSETQ. The CDR3 is CASSLVSATNEKLFF. The CDR3 nucleotides read TGCGCCAGCAGCTTGGTGTCCGCAACTAATGAAAAACTGTTTTTT.

As DNA, the CDR3 is TGTGCCAGCAGTGAAGGGCAGGGCGGGTCGGGGGGCGGACAGCCCCAGCATTTT. Protein: CASSEGQGGSGGGQPQHF. The chain combines TRBV2 with TRBJ1-5; D possibly corresponds to TRBD1 (6 bases). From germline, CDR1 is SNHLY and CDR2 FYNNEI. This CDR3 comprises 18 residues. Trimming removed 1 base at V and 7 bases at J, with 23 bases between.

This clonotype has only a few counts. The chain is built from TRBV18 and TRBJ1-3, with D tentatively TRBD1 (5 bases). Trimming left V 0 bases short and J 0 bases short, with 12 bases between. There are 17 residues in the CDR3. Germline assignment: CDR1 KGHSH and CDR2 LQKENI. The CDR3 reads CASSPPTAVSSGNTIYF. The CDR3 region has the DNA TGTGCCAGCTCACCACCGACAGCCGTAAGCTCTGGAAACACCATATATTTT.